This T cell receptor beta chain derives from a study of response to subunit inactivated influenza vaccine. Each CDR3 protein gets one entry after TCRdb re-called the RT-PCR reads with MiXCR. The profile covers roughly 780,000 distinct CDR3 sequences, with about 18% appearing a single time and roughly 10% taken by the ten largest. This clonotype was seen ten or more times. The CDR3 spans 17 residues. CDR1 and CDR2 from the germline V gene are SGHRS and YFSETQ. V was trimmed by 4 bases and J by 3 bases, leaving 21 bases between them. The chain recombines TRBV5-1 with TRBJ2-3; D possibly corresponds to TRBD1 (5 bases). The clonotype comes from a man aged 45-65 years who received an inactivated influenza vaccine. The source was PBMCs from blood, collected more than 4 days after vaccination. The CDR3 coding sequence is TGCGCCAGCAGCCATACAAACAGACAGAGCCAAACAGATACGCAGTATTTT. Protein: CASSHTNRQSQTDTQYF.